This TCR beta chain was identified in a study of glioma-infiltrating T cells after dendritic cell vaccination. Study-level background: Dendritic cell vaccination trial patients had either newly diagnosed or recurrent glioblastoma. General observations from the study: Higher pretreatment TIL content predicted longer progression-free time and survival. No direct clonality-survival link was found; a diverse polyclonal response may matter.

A single count supports this clone. The antigen remains unidentified. This CDR3 has 19 amino acids. Primers: 60 V beta forward and 13 J beta reverse. Using immunoSEQ multiplex PCR, the repertoire was profiled, and TCRdb retains in-frame clones only, with some absent. The sample shows fewer than 50,000 clones, approximately 85% of them seen only once. The chain joins TRBV21-1 to TRBJ1-4; TRBD1 is the table's D call and was not checked against the DNA. TRBV21-1 constitutes a pseudogene. The origin of this receptor is a human donor with glioblastoma. Material: blood, obtained before dendritic cell vaccination. CDR3 protein: CASSKKRDRGPEENEKLFF. CDR3 nucleotides: TGTGCCAGCAGCAAAAAACGGGACAGGGGCCCTGAGGAGAATGAAAAACTGTTTTTT.